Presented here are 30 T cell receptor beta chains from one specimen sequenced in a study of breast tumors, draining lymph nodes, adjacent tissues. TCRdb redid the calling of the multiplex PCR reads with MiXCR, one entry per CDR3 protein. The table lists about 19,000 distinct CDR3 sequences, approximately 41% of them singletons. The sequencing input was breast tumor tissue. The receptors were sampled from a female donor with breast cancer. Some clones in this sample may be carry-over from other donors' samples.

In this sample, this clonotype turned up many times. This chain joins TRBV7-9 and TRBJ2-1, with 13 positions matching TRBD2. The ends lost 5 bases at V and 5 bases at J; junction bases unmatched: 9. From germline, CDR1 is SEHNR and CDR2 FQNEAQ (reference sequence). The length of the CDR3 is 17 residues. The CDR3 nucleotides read TGTGCCAGCAGCAGCTGGACTAGCGGGAGAGGGCACAATGAGCAGTTCTTC. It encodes CASSSWTSGRGHNEQFF.

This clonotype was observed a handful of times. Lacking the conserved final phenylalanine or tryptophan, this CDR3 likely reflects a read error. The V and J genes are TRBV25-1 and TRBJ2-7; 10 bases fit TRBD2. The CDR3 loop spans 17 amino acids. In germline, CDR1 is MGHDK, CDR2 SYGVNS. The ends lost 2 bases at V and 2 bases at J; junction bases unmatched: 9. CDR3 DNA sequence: TGTGCCAGCAGTGAACGCACTAGCGGGATCCCCACCTACGAGCAGTACTCC. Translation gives CASSERTSGIPTYEQYS.

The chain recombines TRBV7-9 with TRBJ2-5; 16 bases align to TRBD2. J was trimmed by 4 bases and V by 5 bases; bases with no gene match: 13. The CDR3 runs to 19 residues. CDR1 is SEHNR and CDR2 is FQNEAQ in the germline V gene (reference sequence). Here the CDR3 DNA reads TGTGCCAGCAGCCCTCAGGGTCGGGGGACTAGCGGGAGGGCAGAGACCCAGTACTTC. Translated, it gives CASSPQGRGTSGRAETQYF.

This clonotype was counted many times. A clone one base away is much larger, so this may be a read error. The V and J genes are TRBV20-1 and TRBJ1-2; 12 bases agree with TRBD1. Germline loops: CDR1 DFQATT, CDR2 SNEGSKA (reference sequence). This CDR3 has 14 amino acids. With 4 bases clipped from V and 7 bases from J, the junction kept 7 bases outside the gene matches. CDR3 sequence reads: CSATTGTGGSGYTF. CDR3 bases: TGCAGTGCTACCACCGGGACAGGGGGCTCTGGCTACACCTTC.

The DNA for the CDR3 is TGCAGTGCTAGAGGTGACCCTGGGGCCAACGTCCTGACTTTC. Its protein product is CSARGDPGANVLTF. The chain is built from TRBV20-1 and TRBJ2-6; unclear D gene. V gave up 1 base and J gave up 2 bases, with 6 bases separating them. CDR3 size: 14 residues. CDR1 DFQATT and CDR2 SNEGSKA come from the germline V gene (reference sequence).

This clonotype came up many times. The CDR3 reads CSASWGQTQYF. For the CDR3, the DNA is TGCAGTGCTAGCTGGGGGCAGACCCAGTACTTC. The rearrangement links TRBV20-1 to TRBJ2-5; D may be TRBD1 (6 bases). Trimming removed 3 bases from V and 6 bases from J, with 8 bases in between. Looked up from germline, CDR1 is DFQATT and CDR2 is SNEGSKA (reference sequence). CDR3 size: 11 residues.

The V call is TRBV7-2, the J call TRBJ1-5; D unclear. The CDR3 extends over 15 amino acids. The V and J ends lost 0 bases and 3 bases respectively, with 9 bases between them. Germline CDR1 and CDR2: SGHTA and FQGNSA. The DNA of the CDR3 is TGTGCCAGCAGCTTAGCTGGGTACAACAATCAGCCCCAGCATTTT. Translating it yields CASSLAGYNNQPQHF.

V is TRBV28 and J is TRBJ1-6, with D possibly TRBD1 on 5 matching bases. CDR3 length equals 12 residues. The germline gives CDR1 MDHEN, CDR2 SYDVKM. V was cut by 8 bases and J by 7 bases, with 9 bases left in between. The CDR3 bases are TGTGCCAGCCGGGACGCAAATTCACCCCTCCACTTT. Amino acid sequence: CASRDANSPLHF.

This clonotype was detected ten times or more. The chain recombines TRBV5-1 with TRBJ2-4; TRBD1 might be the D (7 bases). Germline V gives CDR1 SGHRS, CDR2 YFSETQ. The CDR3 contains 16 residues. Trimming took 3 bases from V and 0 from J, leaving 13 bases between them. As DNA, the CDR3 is TGCGCCAGCAGCTCTCGCGGGACAGAAGCCAAAAACATTCAGTACTTC. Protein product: CASSSRGTEAKNIQYF.

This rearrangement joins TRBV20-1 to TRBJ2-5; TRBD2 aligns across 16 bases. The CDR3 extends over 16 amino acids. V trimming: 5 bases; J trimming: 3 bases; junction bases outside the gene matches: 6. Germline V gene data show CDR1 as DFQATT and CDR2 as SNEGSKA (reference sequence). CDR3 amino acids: CSACPGTSGREETQYF. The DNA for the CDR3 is TGCAGTGCTTGTCCCGGGACTAGCGGGAGGGAAGAGACCCAGTACTTC.

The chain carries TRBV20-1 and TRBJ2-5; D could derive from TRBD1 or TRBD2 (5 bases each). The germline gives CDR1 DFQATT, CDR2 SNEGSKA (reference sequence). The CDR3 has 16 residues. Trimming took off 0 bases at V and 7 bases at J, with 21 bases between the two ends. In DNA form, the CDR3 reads TGCAGTGCTAGAGATTATCGGGGACCAAAGACGGGGACCCAGTACTTC. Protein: CSARDYRGPKTGTQYF.

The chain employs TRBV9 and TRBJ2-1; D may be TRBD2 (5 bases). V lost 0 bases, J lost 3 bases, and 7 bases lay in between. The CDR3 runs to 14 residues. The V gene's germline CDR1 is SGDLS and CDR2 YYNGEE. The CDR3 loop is CASSVGGDYNEQFF. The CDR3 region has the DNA TGTGCCAGCAGCGTAGGGGGAGACTACAATGAGCAGTTCTTC.

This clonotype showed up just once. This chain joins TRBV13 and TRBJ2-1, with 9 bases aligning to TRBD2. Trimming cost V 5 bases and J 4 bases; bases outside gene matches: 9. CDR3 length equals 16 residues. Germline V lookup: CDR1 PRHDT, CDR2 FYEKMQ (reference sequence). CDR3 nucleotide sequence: TGTGCCAGCAGCCTAGAAGGGCTAGCGGGGTACAATGAGCAGTTCTTC. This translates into CASSLEGLAGYNEQFF.

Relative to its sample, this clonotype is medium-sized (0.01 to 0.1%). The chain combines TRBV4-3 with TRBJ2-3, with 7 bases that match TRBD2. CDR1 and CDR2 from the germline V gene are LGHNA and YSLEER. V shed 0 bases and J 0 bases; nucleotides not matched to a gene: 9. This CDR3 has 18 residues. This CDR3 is CASSQEINLAASTDTQYF. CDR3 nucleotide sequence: TGCGCCAGCAGCCAAGAAATAAACCTAGCGGCTAGCACAGATACGCAGTATTTT.

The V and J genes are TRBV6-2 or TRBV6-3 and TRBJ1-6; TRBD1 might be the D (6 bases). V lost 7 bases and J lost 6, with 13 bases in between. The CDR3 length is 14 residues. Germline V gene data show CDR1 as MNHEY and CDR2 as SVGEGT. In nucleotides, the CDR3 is TGTGCCAGCACCCGGCAGGGGCGTAATTCACCCCTCCACTTT. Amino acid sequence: CASTRQGRNSPLHF.

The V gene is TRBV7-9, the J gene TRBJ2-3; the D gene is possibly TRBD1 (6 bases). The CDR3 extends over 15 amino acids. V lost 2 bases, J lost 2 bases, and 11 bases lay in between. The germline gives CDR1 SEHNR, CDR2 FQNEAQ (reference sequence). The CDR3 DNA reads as TGTGCCAGCAGCTTACAGGGGTTTTTCACAGATACGCAGTATTTT. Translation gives CASSLQGFFTDTQYF.

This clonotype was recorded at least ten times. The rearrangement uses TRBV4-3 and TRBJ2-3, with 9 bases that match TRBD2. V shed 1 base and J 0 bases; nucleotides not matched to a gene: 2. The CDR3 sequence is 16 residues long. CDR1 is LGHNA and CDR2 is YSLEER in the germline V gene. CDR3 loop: CASSQGSGGSTDTQYF. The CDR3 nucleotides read TGCGCCAGCAGCCAAGGGAGCGGGGGGAGCACAGATACGCAGTATTTT.

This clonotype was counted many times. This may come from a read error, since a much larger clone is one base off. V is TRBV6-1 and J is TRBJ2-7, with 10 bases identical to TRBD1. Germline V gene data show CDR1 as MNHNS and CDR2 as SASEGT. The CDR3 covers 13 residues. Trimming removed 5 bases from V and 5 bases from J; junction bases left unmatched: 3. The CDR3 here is CASSQGTGDEQYF. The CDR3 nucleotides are TGTGCCAGCAGTCAAGGGACAGGGGACGAGCAGTACTTC.

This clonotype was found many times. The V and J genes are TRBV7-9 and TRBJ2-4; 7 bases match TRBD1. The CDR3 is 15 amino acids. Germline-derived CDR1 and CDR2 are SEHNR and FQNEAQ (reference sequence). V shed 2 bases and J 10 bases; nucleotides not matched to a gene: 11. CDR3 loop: CASSLSTGTTGIQYF. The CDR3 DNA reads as TGTGCCAGCAGCTTATCGACAGGGACCACCGGAATTCAGTACTTC.

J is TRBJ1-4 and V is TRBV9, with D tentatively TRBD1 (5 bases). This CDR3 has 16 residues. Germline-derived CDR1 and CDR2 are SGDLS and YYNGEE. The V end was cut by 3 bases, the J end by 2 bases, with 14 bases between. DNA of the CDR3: TGTGCCAGCAGCGAGGGACTGAAGAAGACTAATGAAAAACTGTTTTTT. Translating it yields CASSEGLKKTNEKLFF.

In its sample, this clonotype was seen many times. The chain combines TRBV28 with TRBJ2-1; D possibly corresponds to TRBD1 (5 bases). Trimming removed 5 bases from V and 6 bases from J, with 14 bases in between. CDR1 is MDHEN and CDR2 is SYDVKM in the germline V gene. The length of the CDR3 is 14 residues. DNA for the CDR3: TGTGCCAGCAGTGACAACGACAGAGGCAATGAGCAGTTCTTC. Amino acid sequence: CASSDNDRGNEQFF.

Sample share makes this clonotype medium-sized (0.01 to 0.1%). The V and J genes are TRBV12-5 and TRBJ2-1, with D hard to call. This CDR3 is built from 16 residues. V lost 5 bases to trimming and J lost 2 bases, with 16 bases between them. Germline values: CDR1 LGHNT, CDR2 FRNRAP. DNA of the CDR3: TGTGCTAGTGGTCCCTCCCGCGGTAGTACCTACAATGAGCAGTTCTTC. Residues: CASGPSRGSTYNEQFF.

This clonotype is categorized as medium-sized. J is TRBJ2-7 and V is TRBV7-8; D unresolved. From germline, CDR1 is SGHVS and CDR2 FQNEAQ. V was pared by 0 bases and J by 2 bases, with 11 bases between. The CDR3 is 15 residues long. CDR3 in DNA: TGTGCCAGCAGCTTAGCGGAGACGGAGACCTACGAGCAGTACTTC. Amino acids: CASSLAETETYEQYF.

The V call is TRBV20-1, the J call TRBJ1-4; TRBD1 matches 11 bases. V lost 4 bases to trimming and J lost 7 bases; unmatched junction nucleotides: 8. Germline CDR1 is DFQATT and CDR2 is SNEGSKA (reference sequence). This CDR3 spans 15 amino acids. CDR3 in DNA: TGCAGTGCTAAAACCGGGACAGGGGGAGGTGAAAAACTGTTTTTT. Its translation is CSAKTGTGGGEKLFF.

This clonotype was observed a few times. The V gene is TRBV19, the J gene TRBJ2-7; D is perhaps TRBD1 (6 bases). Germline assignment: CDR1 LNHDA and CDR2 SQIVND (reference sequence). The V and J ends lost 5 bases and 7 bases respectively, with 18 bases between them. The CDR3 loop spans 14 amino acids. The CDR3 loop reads CASSLLDRILEQYF. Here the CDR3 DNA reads TGTGCCAGTAGTTTACTCGACAGGATACTTGAGCAGTACTTC.

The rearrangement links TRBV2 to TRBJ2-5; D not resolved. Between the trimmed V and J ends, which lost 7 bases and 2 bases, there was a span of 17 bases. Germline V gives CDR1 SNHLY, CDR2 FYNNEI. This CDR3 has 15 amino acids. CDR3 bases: TGTGCCAGCAACCAATCCCCCGGTGGTCAAGAGACCCAGTACTTC. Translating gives CASNQSPGGQETQYF. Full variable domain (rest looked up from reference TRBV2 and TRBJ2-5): EPEVTQTPSHQVTQMGQEVILRCVPISNHLYFYWYRQILGQKVEFLVSFYNNEISEKSEIFDDQFSVERPDGSNFTLKIRSTKLEDSAMYFCASNQSPGGQETQYFGPGTRLLVL.

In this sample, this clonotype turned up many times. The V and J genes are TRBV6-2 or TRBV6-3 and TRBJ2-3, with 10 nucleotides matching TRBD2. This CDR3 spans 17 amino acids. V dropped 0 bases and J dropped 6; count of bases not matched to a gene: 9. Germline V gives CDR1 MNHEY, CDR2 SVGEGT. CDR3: CASSYSPSGRAVDTQYF. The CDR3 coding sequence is TGTGCCAGCAGTTACTCGCCCAGCGGGAGGGCCGTCGATACGCAGTATTTT.

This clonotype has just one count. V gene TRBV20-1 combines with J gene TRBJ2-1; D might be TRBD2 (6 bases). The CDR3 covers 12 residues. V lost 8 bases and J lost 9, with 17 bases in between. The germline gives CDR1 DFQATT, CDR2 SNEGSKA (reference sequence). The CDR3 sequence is CSSGRDSIEQFF. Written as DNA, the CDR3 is TGCAGTAGCGGCCGGGACTCGATTGAGCAGTTCTTC.

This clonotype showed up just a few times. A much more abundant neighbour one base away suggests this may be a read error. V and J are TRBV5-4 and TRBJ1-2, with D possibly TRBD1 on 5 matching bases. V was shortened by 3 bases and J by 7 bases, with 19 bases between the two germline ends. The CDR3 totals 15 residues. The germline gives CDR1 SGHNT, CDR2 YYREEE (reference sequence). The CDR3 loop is CASSWPTAGARGYTF. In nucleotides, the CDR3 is TGTGCCAGCAGCTGGCCGACAGCGGGCGCGCGTGGCTACACCTTC.

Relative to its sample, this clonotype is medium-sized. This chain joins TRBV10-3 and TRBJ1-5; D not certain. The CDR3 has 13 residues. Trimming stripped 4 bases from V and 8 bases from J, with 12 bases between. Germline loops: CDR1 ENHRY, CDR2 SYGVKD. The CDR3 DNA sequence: TGTGCCATCAGTGTGAAGGGTCCGGAGCCCCAGCATTTT. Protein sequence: CAISVKGPEPQHF.